This entry is about one T cell receptor (beta chain). The authors' processing: Quantification of nucleated cells was approximated via reference gene primer amplification. TCRdb's copy holds only in-frame clones and misses some; the assay was immunoSEQ multiplex PCR. The D gene and trimming were derived from the DNA, and the V and J assignments and clone size from that table. The top ten clones hold less than 6.5% of a sample with fewer than 250,000 clones, more than 80% of them seen once. The data were taken from a study of blood T cell repertoires in COVID-19. Overall study: The United States, Italy and Spain supplied acute and convalescent COVID-19 samples.

Germline values: CDR1 SGHTA, CDR2 FQGNSA. The V gene lost 2 bases and the J gene lost 1 base, with 11 bases spanning the gap. The CDR3 has 15 residues. The sample taken for sequencing was peripheral blood. V is TRBV7-2 and J is TRBJ1-1, with TRBD1 as a possible D gene (6 bases). This receptor was obtained from a human donor in a cohort sampled during active COVID-19. The CDR3 coding sequence is TGTGCCAGCAGCTTAAGCGGGGGGCGGAACACTGAAGCTTTCTTT. Translated, it gives CASSLSGGRNTEAFF.